This TCR beta chain comes out of a study of T cells in Graves' hyperthyroidism and ophthalmopathy. General study results and limits: Median prediction lead before ophthalmopathy onset was 5 to 7 months with the model. Peripheral blood also featured most of the thyroid clonotypes expanded above 0.001.

Amplification yielded TCR beta CDR3 regions, with RNA transcripts as the source. The study used the HTBI primer set for a first-round RT-PCR of the TCR CDR3. TCRdb used MiXCR to reprocess the multiplex PCR reads, holding one entry per CDR3 protein. The sample carries approximately 590,000 distinct CDR3 sequences, 15% to 19% recorded once. This clonotype was seen at least ten times. The antigen remains unidentified. Newly diagnosed patients aged 18 to 65 had hyperthyroidism of under 2 months' duration. Together with thyroid ultrasound, orbital computed tomography, serum thyroxine and TRAb, clinical symptoms were used for diagnoses. CDR3 length equals 10 residues. Trimming cost V 5 bases and J 10 bases, with 9 bases left between them. Looked up from germline, CDR1 is GTSNPN and CDR2 is SVGIG (reference sequence).

Sequenced input: blood. This chain connects TRBV30 to TRBJ2-1; no definite D call. The receptor was derived from a woman younger than 45 with Graves' hyperthyroidism. The CDR3 spells CAWGPTEQFF. The CDR3 DNA follows: TGTGCCTGGGGCCCGACAGAGCAGTTCTTC.